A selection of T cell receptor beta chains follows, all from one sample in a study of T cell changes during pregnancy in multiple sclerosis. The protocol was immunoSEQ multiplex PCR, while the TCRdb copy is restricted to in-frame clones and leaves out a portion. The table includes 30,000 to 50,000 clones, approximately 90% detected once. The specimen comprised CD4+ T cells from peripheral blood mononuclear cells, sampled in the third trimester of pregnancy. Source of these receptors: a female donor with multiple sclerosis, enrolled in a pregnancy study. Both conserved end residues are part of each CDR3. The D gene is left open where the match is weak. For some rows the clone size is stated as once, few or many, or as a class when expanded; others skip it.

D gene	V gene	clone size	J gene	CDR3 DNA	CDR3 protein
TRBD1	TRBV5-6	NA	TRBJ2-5	TGTGCCAGCAGCTTGGTTGGACAGGAAGAGACCCAGTACTTC	CASSLVGQEETQYF
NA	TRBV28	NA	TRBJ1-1	TGTGCCAGCAGTTCCGAGGTGGGGGGCACTGAAGCTTTCTTT	CASSSEVGGTEAFF
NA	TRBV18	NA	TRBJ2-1	TGTGCCAGCTCACCAGGTTCCAGTCAGGACAATGAGCAGTTCTTC	CASSPGSSQDNEQFF
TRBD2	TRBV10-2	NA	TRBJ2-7	TGCGCCAGCAGCCAGACTAGCGGCTACGAGCAGTACTTC	CASSQTSGYEQYF
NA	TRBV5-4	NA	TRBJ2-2	TGTGCCAGCAGCTGGGACACACAGAACACCGGGGAGCTGTTTTTT	CASSWDTQNTGELFF
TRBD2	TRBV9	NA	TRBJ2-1	TGTGCCAGCAGCGTAGGGGGGAGGGCCTCAGGCAATGAGCAGTTCTTC	CASSVGGRASGNEQFF
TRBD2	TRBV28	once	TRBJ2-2	TGTGCCAGCAGTCCTACCGGGACTAGCGCCACCGGGGAGCTGTTTTTT	CASSPTGTSATGELFF
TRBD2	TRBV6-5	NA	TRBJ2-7	TGTGCCAGCAGTCTTCGGACTAGCGGGAGCGACGAGCAGTACTTC	CASSLRTSGSDEQYF
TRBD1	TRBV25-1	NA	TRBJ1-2	TGTGCCAGCAGTGAATACGGGACAGGGGACCCGGGAGGCTACACCTTC	CASSEYGTGDPGGYTF
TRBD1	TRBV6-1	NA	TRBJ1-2	TGTGCCAGCAGTACTATAGGGACAGAGGAGGGCTACACCTTC	CASSTIGTEEGYTF
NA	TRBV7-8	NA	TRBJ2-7	TGTGCCAGCAGCTTAGAGCACGCCCCGCAGTACTTC	CASSLEHAPQYF
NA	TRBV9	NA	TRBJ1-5	TGTGCCAGCAGCGTAGCTACGGGATCTGATCAGCCCCAGCATTTT	CASSVATGSDQPQHF
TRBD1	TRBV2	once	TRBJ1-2	TGTGCCAGGACAGGGGAAGACTATGGCTACACCTTC	CARTGEDYGYTF
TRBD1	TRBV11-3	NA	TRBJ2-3	TGTGCCAGCAGCCCGACAGGGGAAGAGACAGATACGCAGTATTTT	CASSPTGEETDTQYF
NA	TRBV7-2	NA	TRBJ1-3	TGTGCCAGCAGCTTAGCGCTTGGGCAACTCCGCGGAAACACCATATATTTT	CASSLALGQLRGNTIYF
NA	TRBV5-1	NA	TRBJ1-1	TGCGCCAGCAGCTTGGCAGGGGCCACTGAAGCTTTCTTT	CASSLAGATEAFF
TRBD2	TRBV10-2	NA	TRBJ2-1	TGCGCCAGCAGGTGGACTAGCGGAGCCAATGAGCAGTTCTTC	CASRWTSGANEQFF
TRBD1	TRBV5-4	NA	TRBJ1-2	TGTGCCAGCAGCCCCGGGACAGGGGAGAATGGCTACACCTTC	CASSPGTGENGYTF
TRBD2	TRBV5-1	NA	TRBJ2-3	TGCGCCAGCAGCTCGGGACTAGCGGGACTCCGCACAGATACGCAGTATTTT	CASSSGLAGLRTDTQYF
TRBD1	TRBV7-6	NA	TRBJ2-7	TGTGCCAGCAGCCCTTCTATGGGACAGACCTACGAGCAGTACTTC	CASSPSMGQTYEQYF
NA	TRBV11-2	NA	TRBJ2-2	TGTGCCAGCAGCTTAGTCTACGGGACAAACACCGGGGAGCTGTTTTTT	CASSLVYGTNTGELFF
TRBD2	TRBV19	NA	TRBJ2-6	TGTGCCAGTAGCCAAAATGGACTAGCGGGAGGCTCTGGGGCCAACGTCCTGACTTTC	CASSQNGLAGGSGANVLTF
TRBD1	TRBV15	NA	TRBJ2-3	TGTGCCACCAGCCTCAGACAGGGGCTAAGCACAGATACGCAGTATTTT	CATSLRQGLSTDTQYF
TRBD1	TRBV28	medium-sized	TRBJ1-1	TGTGCCAGCACCACGGGACAGGGAAACACTGAAGCTTTCTTT	CASTTGQGNTEAFF
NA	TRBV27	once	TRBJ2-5	TGTGCCAGCAGTTCATCTCATTACCAAGAGACCCAGTACTTC	CASSSSHYQETQYF
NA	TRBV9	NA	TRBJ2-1	TGTGCCAGCAGCGTATCCCAAGCGGCCAATGAGCAGTTCTTC	CASSVSQAANEQFF
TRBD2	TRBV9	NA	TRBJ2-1	TGTGCCAGCAGCGCGATCGGGACTAGGGGTAATGAGCAGTTCTTC	CASSAIGTRGNEQFF
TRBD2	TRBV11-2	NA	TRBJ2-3	TGTGCCAGCAGCTTGACTAGCGGGAGGGACACAGATACGCAGTATTTT	CASSLTSGRDTDTQYF
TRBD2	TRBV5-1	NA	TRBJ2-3	TGCGCCAGCAGCTCCGGGACTAGCGGGAGGGCAGATACGCAGTATTTT	CASSSGTSGRADTQYF
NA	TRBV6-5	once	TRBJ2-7	TGTGCCAGCAGACGGGTCTACGAGCAGTACTTC	CASRRVYEQYF
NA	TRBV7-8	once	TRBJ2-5	TGTGCCAGCAGCAGGGGACTCCCGCCAGAGACCCAGTACTTC	CASSRGLPPETQYF
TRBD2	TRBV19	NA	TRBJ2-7	TGTGCCAGTAGTACCCAAGGACTAGCGGGAAGGTCCTACGAGCAGTACTTC	CASSTQGLAGRSYEQYF
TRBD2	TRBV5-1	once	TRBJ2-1	TGCGCCAGCAGCTTGGGGCTAGCGGGAGGGGAGCAGTTCTTC	CASSLGLAGGEQFF
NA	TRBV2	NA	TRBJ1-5	TGTGCCAGCAGTGAAATGCAGGGGTTTGGTAGCAATCAGCCCCAGCATTTT	CASSEMQGFGSNQPQHF
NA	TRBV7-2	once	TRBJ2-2	TGTGCCAGCAGCTCCCCACCGCTGGCAGGGAACACCGGGGAGCTGTTTTTT	CASSSPPLAGNTGELFF
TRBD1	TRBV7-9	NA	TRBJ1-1	TGTGCCAGCAGCCCCGGGACAGCGAACACTGAAGCTTTCTTT	CASSPGTANTEAFF
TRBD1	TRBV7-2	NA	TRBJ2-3	TGTGCCAGCAGCCCCCGACAGGGAAGAGGGTACACAGATACGCAGTATTTT	CASSPRQGRGYTDTQYF
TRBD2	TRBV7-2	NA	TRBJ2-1	TGTGCCAGCAGCTTAGACACTAGCGGGGCCAATGAGCAGTTCTTC	CASSLDTSGANEQFF
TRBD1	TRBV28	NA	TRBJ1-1	TGTGCCAGCAGCGGACAGGGTCGAGCTTTCTTT	CASSGQGRAFF
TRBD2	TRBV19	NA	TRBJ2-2	TGTGCCAGTAGAAAACTAGCGGGAGGGGGGAACACCGGGGAGCTGTTTTTT	CASRKLAGGGNTGELFF
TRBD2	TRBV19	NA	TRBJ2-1	TGTGCCAGTAGTTCGGGACTAGCGGGAGAGGGTGAGCAGTTCTTC	CASSSGLAGEGEQFF